This TCR beta chain was recorded in a study of blood T cell repertoires in COVID-19. Only a few counts were recorded for this clone. Sequencing was performed with immunoSEQ multiplex PCR; in TCRdb, only in-frame clones are kept and a portion is missing. The sample has hundreds of thousands of clones; roughly 87% are singletons. This clonotype was sampled from a woman between 18 and 29 years old who had recovered from COVID-19. Sequencing was done on a sample of PBMCs or T cells enriched from blood (not recorded which).

CDR3 nucleotide sequence: TGCGCCAGCAGCTTGACGAGCGGGGGGAACACCGGGGAGCTGTTTTTT. Translation gives CASSLTSGGNTGELFF. The chain has TRBV5-1 and TRBJ2-2; 8 bases are a match to TRBD2. Germline V gene lookup returns CDR1 SGHRS and CDR2 YFSETQ. CDR3 length equals 16 residues. J lost 1 base, V lost 1 base, and 3 bases had no gene match.